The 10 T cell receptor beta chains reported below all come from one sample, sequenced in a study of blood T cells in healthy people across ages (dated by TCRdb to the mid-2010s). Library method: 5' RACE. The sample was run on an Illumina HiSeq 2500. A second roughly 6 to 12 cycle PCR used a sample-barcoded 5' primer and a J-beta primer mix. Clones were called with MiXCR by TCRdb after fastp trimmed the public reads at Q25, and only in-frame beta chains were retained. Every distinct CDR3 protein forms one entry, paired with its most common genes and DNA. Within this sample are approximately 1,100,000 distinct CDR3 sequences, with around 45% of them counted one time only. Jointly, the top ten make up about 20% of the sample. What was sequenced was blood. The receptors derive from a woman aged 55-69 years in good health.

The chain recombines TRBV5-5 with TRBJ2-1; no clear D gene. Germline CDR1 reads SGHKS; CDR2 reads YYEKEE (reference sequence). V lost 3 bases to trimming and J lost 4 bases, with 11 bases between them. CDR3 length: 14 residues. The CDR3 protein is CASSSNMGYNEQFF. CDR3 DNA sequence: TGTGCCAGCAGCTCCAACATGGGGTACAATGAGCAGTTCTTC.

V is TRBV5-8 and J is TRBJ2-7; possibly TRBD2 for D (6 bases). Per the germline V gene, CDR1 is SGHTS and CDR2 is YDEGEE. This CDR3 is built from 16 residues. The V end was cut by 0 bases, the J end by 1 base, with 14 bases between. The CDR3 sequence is CASSLGSGSGSYEQYF. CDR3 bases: TGTGCCAGCAGCTTGGGTAGCGGCTCCGGTTCCTACGAGCAGTACTTC.

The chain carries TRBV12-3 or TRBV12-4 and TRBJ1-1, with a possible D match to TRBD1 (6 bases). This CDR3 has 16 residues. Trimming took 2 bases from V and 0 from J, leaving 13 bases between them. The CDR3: CASSLRPGALNTEAFF. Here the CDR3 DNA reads TGTGCCAGCAGTTTACGGCCGGGGGCCTTGAACACTGAAGCTTTCTTT.

The CDR3 sequence: CSVGWTSGTDTQYF. The CDR3 DNA reads as TGCAGTGTTGGTTGGACCTCCGGGACAGATACGCAGTATTTT. The genes are TRBV20-1 and TRBJ2-3; D remains ambiguous. The CDR3 contains 14 residues. Germline V gene lookup returns CDR1 DFQATT and CDR2 SNEGSKA (reference sequence). The V and J ends lost 7 bases and 3 bases respectively, with 17 bases between them.

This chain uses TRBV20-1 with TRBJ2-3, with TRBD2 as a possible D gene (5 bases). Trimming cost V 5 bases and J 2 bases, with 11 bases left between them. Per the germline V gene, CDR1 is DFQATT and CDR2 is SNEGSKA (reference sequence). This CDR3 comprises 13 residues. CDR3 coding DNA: TGCAGTGCTCCTCGGGGAAACACAGATACGCAGTATTTT. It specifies CSAPRGNTDTQYF.

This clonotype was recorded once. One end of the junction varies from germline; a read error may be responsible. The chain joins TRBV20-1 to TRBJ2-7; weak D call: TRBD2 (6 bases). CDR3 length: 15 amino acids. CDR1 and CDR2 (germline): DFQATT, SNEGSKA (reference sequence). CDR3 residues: CSARDGGTPAYGQYF. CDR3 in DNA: TGCAGTGCGAGGGACGGCGGGACTCCAGCCTACGGGCAGTACTTC.

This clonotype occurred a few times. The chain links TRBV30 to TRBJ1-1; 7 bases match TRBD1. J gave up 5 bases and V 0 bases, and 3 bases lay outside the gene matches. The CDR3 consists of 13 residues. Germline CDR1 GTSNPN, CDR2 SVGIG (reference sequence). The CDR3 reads CAWSVQGKTEAFF. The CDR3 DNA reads TGTGCCTGGAGTGTACAGGGGAAGACTGAAGCTTTCTTT. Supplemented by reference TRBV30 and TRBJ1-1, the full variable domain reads SQTIHQWPATLVQPVGSPLSLECTVEGTSNPNLYWYRQAAGRGLQLLFYSVGIGQISSEVPQNLSASRPQDRQFILSSKKLLLSDSGFYLCAWSVQGKTEAFFGQGTRLTVV.

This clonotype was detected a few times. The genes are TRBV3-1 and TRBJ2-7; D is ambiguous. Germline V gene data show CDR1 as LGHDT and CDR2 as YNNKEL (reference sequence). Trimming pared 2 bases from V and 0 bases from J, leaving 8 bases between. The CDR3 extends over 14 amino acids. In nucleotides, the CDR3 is TGTGCCAGCAGCCAATCCCAAAGCTCCTACGAGCAGTACTTC. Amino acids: CASSQSQSSYEQYF.

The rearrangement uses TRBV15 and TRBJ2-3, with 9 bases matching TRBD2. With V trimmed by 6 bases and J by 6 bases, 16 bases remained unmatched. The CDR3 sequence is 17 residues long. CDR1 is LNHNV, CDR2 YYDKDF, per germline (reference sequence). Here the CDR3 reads CATSRPLAGEAADTQYF. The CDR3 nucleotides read TGTGCCACCAGTAGACCGTTAGCGGGAGAGGCGGCGGATACGCAGTATTTT.

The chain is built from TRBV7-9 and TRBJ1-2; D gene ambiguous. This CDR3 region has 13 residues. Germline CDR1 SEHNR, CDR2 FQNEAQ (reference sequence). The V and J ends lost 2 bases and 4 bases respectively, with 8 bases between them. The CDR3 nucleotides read TGTGCCAGCAGCTTAACGGAAGTCTATGGCTACACCTTC. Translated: CASSLTEVYGYTF.